These T cell receptor beta chains were read from a single sample in a study of PD-L1 blockade in urothelial cancer. Sequencing used immunoSEQ multiplex PCR; TCRdb keeps in-frame clones, though not all of them. The sample records approximately 100,000 clones, more than 80% being singletons. This material consisted of PBMCs, taken around atezolizumab (anti-PD-L1) treatment. These receptor sequences come from a woman older than 75 with urothelial cancer. Both conserved end residues are part of each CDR3. Clone size appears in some rows only: once, few, many, or a class for an expanded clone.

clone size	V gene	J gene	CDR3 protein
-	TRBV7-9	TRBJ1-2	CASSLREGYTF
-	TRBV28	TRBJ2-5	CASSLRSGTPYQETQYF
-	TRBV2	TRBJ2-6	CASSETNRGLVSSGANVLTF
once	TRBV27	TRBJ1-2	CASSLTVDYGYTF
-	TRBV2	TRBJ2-7	CASSRDRGVYEQYF
-	TRBV19	TRBJ2-6	CATTTGTSGANVLTF
-	TRBV9	TRBJ1-1	CASSVASGNTEAFF
-	TRBV18	TRBJ1-4	CASSPRWENEKLFF
-	TRBV28	TRBJ2-7	CASSPGLAINYEQYF
-	TRBV19	TRBJ1-1	CASSIQGAYNTEAFF
once	TRBV28	TRBJ2-1	CASSLSLNNEQFF
-	TRBV5-1	TRBJ2-7	CASSGGSQSYEQYF
-	TRBV4-1	TRBJ2-1	CASSQSSGTYNEQFF
-	TRBV10-1	TRBJ2-3	CASSELARSGTDTQYF
-	TRBV29-1	TRBJ1-2	CSVPTNGQGVNYGYTF
-	TRBV19	TRBJ1-2	CASSIDTANYGYTF
-	TRBV5-1	TRBJ2-3	CASSRTSGRAQDTQYF
-	TRBV5-1	TRBJ1-1	CASSFRGGTEAFF
-	TRBV5-1	TRBJ2-6	CASSLAPMGANVLTF
few	TRBV15	TRBJ1-5	CATSRDRGFYAQPQHF
few	TRBV10-1	TRBJ1-1	CASSEDAITLRQGMNTEAFF
-	TRBV11-2	TRBJ2-7	CASSRTSGGLGEQYF
-	TRBV15	TRBJ1-4	CATSRDLSQGALRNEKLFF
-	TRBV29-1	TRBJ1-4	CSGGDRAEKLFF
-	TRBV28	TRBJ2-2	CASSSPFRDRGLAGELFF